The rows below give T cell receptor beta chains drawn from one sample of a study of CD8 T cells in ankylosing spondylitis. TCRdb independently ran MiXCR on the 5' RACE reads; one entry per CDR3 protein. The sample has 200,000 to 250,000 distinct CDR3 sequences, about 11% seen once; the top ten hold roughly 6.8%. What was sequenced was blood, either unsorted or a sorted T cell fraction (not recorded which). These receptors were taken from a male donor with ankylosing spondylitis or in good health (not recorded which). The CDR3 runs from the conserved cysteine through the conserved F or W. Fields, in order: CDR3 length, V gene, D gene, clone size, J gene, CDR3 protein, CDR3 DNA. D genes are given only for firm matches. Only part of the rows carry a size: once, few, many, or a class if the clone is expanded.

14	TRBV5-1	TRBD1	few	TRBJ2-1	CASSSQGAVHEQFF	TGCGCCAGCAGCTCACAGGGGGCTGTCCATGAGCAGTTCTTC
15	TRBV5-1	TRBD2	many	TRBJ2-7	CASSLDGGAAYEQYF	TGCGCCAGCAGCTTGGACGGGGGGGCCGCCTACGAGCAGTACTTC
16	TRBV27	TRBD2	many	TRBJ2-1	CASSFGGRDRVNEQFF	TGTGCCAGCAGTTTTGGGGGGAGGGATCGAGTAAATGAGCAGTTCTTC
13	TRBV12-3/TRBV12-4	.	many	TRBJ2-1	CASKAGIYNEQFF	TGTGCCAGCAAAGCCGGGATCTACAATGAGCAGTTCTTC
12	TRBV12-3/TRBV12-4	.	many	TRBJ2-1	CASSSGGDEQFF	TGTGCCAGCAGCTCAGGGGGGGATGAGCAGTTCTTC
14	TRBV12-3/TRBV12-4	TRBD1	many	TRBJ1-5	CASSSDRARQPQHF	TGTGCCAGCAGTTCGGACAGGGCCAGGCAGCCCCAGCATTTT
12	TRBV20-1	.	many	TRBJ1-2	CSAGFGPYGYTF	TGCAGTGCTGGATTCGGACCCTATGGCTACACCTTC
17	TRBV3-1	TRBD2	many	TRBJ2-1	CASSQLAGGLSYNEQFF	TGTGCCAGCAGCCAATTAGCGGGAGGCCTCTCCTACAATGAGCAGTTCTTC
16	TRBV3-1	TRBD2	.	TRBJ2-7	CASSQARVAGGREQYF	TGTGCCAGCAGCCAAGCAAGGGTAGCGGGGGGACGGGAGCAGTACTTC
12	TRBV18	.	.	TRBJ2-7	CASSQKTYEQYF	TGTGCCAGCTCACAAAAGACCTACGAGCAGTACTTC
14	TRBV15	TRBD2	.	TRBJ2-7	CATSRGTSGAEQYF	TGTGCCACCAGCAGAGGGACTAGCGGAGCCGAGCAGTACTTC
15	TRBV20-1	TRBD1	few	TRBJ2-3	CSARAPGQDTDTQYF	TGCAGTGCTAGAGCCCCGGGACAGGACACAGATACGCAGTATTTT
16	TRBV3-1	TRBD2	many	TRBJ2-1	CASSQGTSGGRNEQFF	TGTGCCAGCAGCCAAGGGACTAGCGGGGGGAGGAATGAGCAGTTCTTC
15	TRBV12-3/TRBV12-4	TRBD1	many	TRBJ2-7	CASSLGDSSYYEQYF	TGTGCCAGCAGTTTGGGGGACAGTTCGTACTACGAGCAGTACTTC
15	TRBV29-1	.	.	TRBJ2-1	CSVRGGLPIVNEQFF	TGCAGCGTTCGCGGGGGCCTTCCCATCGTGAATGAGCAGTTCTTC
13	TRBV7-9	.	.	TRBJ1-1	CASSPPGDSEAFF	TGTGCCAGCAGCCCCCCGGGGGATAGCGAAGCTTTCTTT
13	TRBV27	.	few	TRBJ1-4	CASSYRLNEKLFF	TGTGCCAGCAGTTACAGGTTAAATGAAAAACTGTTTTTT
12	TRBV24-1	.	many	TRBJ2-2	CATGSGPGELFF	TGTGCCACCGGGTCTGGTCCCGGGGAGCTGTTTTTT
13	TRBV18	.	.	TRBJ1-3	CASSPSRVDTIYF	TGTGCCAGCTCACCATCCAGGGTAGACACCATATATTTT
14	TRBV28	TRBD1	.	TRBJ2-7	CASSFGTGRYEQYF	TGTGCCAGCAGTTTCGGGACAGGGCGCTACGAGCAGTACTTC
14	TRBV7-3	TRBD2	.	TRBJ2-3	CASSFPGGADTQYF	TGTGCCAGCAGTTTCCCGGGGGGGGCAGATACGCAGTATTTT
15	TRBV18	TRBD2	.	TRBJ2-7	CASSKSGSISYEQYF	TGTGCCAGCTCAAAGAGCGGGAGCATCTCCTACGAGCAGTACTTC
15	TRBV7-9	.	.	TRBJ2-1	CASSPPPRFNNEQFF	TGTGCCAGCAGCCCCCCCCCCAGGTTCAACAATGAGCAGTTCTTC
10	TRBV2	.	few	TRBJ1-6	CASTGTVIQF	TGTGCCAGCACCGGGACGGTCATCCAATTT
16	TRBV10-3	.	many	TRBJ2-5	CAIRPAQTGLGETQYF	TGTGCCATCAGACCGGCCCAGACGGGTTTGGGAGAGACCCAGTACTTC
15	TRBV9	TRBD2	many	TRBJ2-3	CASSPGGTRTDTQYF	TGTGCCAGCAGCCCGGGGGGGACTCGCACAGATACGCAGTATTTT
15	TRBV20-1	TRBD2	many	TRBJ2-7	CSARGTSGHSYEQYF	TGCAGTGCTAGAGGGACTAGCGGGCACTCCTACGAGCAGTACTTC
17	TRBV10-3	.	few	TRBJ2-7	CAISESWMGPSSYEQYF	TGTGCCATCAGTGAGTCGTGGATGGGCCCGAGCTCCTACGAGCAGTACTTC
20	TRBV12-3/TRBV12-4	.	many	TRBJ1-1	CASSLSVPSGGTKPGTEAFF	TGTGCCAGCAGTTTAAGTGTGCCCTCGGGAGGGACCAAACCGGGCACTGAAGCTTTCTTT
15	TRBV5-1	.	many	TRBJ2-7	CASSLVVAETNEQYF	TGCGCCAGCAGCTTGGTAGTAGCGGAGACAAACGAGCAGTACTTC
14	TRBV18	.	.	TRBJ2-5	CASSDIRQEETQYF	TGTGCCAGCTCGGACATCCGACAGGAAGAGACCCAGTACTTC
16	TRBV6-1	TRBD2	many	TRBJ2-3	CASSPTSGGDTDTQYF	TGTGCCAGCAGTCCCACTAGCGGGGGCGACACAGATACGCAGTATTTT
17	TRBV9	TRBD1	many	TRBJ2-1	CASSLRYRGIPYNEQFF	TGTGCCAGCAGCTTACGGTACAGGGGGATCCCCTACAATGAGCAGTTCTTC
14	TRBV2	.	.	TRBJ2-7	CASSEGSRRYEQYF	TGTGCCAGCAGTGAAGGGTCTAGGCGGTACGAGCAGTACTTC
11	TRBV20-1	.	many	TRBJ2-5	CSARPRETQYF	TGCAGTGCTAGGCCTCGGGAGACCCAGTACTTC
13	TRBV12-3/TRBV12-4	.	many	TRBJ1-2	CASSFSGLDGYTF	TGTGCCAGCAGTTTCTCTGGCCTTGATGGCTACACCTTC
15	TRBV19	TRBD1	few	TRBJ2-5	CASQPDRGRGETQYF	TGTGCCAGTCAACCGGACAGGGGGCGTGGAGAGACCCAGTACTTC
13	TRBV12-3/TRBV12-4	.	many	TRBJ2-3	CASSFWSTDTQYF	TGTGCCAGCAGTTTTTGGAGCACAGATACGCAGTATTTT
13	TRBV6-6	.	few	TRBJ1-1	CASSYSFDRKAFF	TGTGCCAGCAGTTACTCTTTTGATAGGAAAGCTTTCTTT
14	TRBV5-1	.	many	TRBJ1-1	CASSAGGGRTEAFF	TGCGCCAGCAGCGCCGGCGGGGGGCGAACTGAAGCTTTCTTT
13	TRBV10-3	TRBD1	.	TRBJ1-1	CAIGTDVGTEAFF	TGTGCCATCGGGACAGACGTCGGGACTGAAGCTTTCTTT
16	TRBV19	.	.	TRBJ1-1	CASSRRGEQMNTEAFF	TGTGCCAGTAGCCGGAGGGGGGAACAGATGAACACTGAAGCTTTCTTT
13	TRBV20-1	.	many	TRBJ1-1	CSARDPGAGEAFF	TGCAGTGCTAGAGATCCGGGGGCGGGTGAAGCTTTCTTT
13	TRBV11-2	.	many	TRBJ2-7	CASSLGFSYEQYF	TGTGCCAGCAGCCTGGGTTTCTCCTACGAGCAGTACTTC
15	TRBV6-5	TRBD2	many	TRBJ2-3	CASSYRLAGTDTQYF	TGTGCCAGCAGTTACAGGCTAGCGGGCACAGATACGCAGTATTTT
16	TRBV7-8	.	.	TRBJ2-1	CASSLLGTPAPVEQFF	TGTGCCAGCAGCTTATTGGGGACGCCGGCTCCGGTAGAGCAGTTCTTC